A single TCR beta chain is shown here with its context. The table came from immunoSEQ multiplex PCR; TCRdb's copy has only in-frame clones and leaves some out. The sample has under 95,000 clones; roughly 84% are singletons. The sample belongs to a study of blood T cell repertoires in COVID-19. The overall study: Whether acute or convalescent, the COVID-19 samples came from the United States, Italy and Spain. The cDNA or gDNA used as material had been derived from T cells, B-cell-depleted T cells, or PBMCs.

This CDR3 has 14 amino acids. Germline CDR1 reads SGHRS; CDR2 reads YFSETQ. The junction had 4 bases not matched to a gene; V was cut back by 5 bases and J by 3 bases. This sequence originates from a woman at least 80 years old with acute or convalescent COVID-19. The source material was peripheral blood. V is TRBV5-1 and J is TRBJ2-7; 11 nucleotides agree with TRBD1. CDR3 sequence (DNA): TGCGCCAGCAGACTCGGGACAGGGGGCTACGAGCAGTACTTC. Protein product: CASRLGTGGYEQYF.